This T cell receptor (beta chain) was captured in a study of shared clonotypes between healthy human individuals. Study outcomes and limitations: Naive CD4 clonotype sharing across a few donors was approximately 5%.

A CD45RA+ naive subset and a CD45RA-negative memory subset were split from CD4+ cells. About this clone: Its antigen is currently unknown.

The CDR3 spans 13 residues. CDR1 is SGHVS and CDR2 is FNYEAQ in the germline V gene. V was shortened by 0 bases and J by 8 bases, with 10 bases between the two germline ends. The assay was carried out at the deep level. It was around 220 ng DNA, 28,000 or so T cell genomes, that sorted-subset replicate PCRs used. Sequencing was performed with immunoSEQ multiplex PCR; in TCRdb, only in-frame clones are kept and a portion is missing. This table holds over a million clones, roughly 96% found once. Sequencing was done on a sample of naive CD4+ T cells sorted from blood. Subset in this sample: CD45RA+ positively selected. The chain is built from TRBV7-6 and TRBJ1-2, with no clear D. The origin of this receptor is a man aged 30 to 45 in good health. The CDR3 DNA reads TGTGCCAGCAGCTTAGCAGATGCGTCGGGCTACACCTTC. This translates into CASSLADASGYTF.